This T cell receptor (beta chain) was identified during a study of blood T cell repertoires in COVID-19 (TCRdb year 2020). Turning to the overall study: Samples from collaborators originated in the United States, Italy and Spain and spanned both the acute and convalescent phases of COVID-19. Deeply sampled blood TCRbeta repertoires from subjects exposed to, actively infected with, or recovered from COVID-19 were included in the dataset. Samples were obtained from the ongoing ImmuneRACE study (first 160 participants) and from over 1,000 subjects provided by 6 global collaborators. A de-identified subject ID, COVID-19 status, age in years and sex were almost always included in the sample metadata. The prospective study material was composed of cDNA or gDNA derived from T cells, B-cell-depleted T cells, or PBMCs. Where HLA class I and class II types were available, the types were taken from metadata supplied by the sample provider, not from assay-based typing. The repertoires were released in a freely available public database intended as a resource for research on the immune response to SARS-CoV-2.

Each collaborating institution followed its own protocols to collect whole blood in K2EDTA tubes. For TCRbeta analysis, collaborator samples were shipped as frozen whole blood, as isolated PBMCs, or as DNA extracted from either sample type. TCRbeta CDR3 regions were amplified from genomic DNA by means of the immunoSEQ Assay, a bias-controlled multiplex PCR. Turning to the authors' computational methods: The number of nucleated cells in each sample was estimated by amplification of reference gene primers within the assay. Sequence reads were collapsed and filtered to measure the absolute abundance of every unique TCRbeta CDR3 rearrangement. Productive Simpson clonality was computed per sample as the square root of Simpson's diversity index over productive rearrangements. TCRdb limited this immuneACCESS table to in-frame rearrangements with V and J called. A share of clones is missing; checked studies link under half to unresolved V genes, and the rest is unexplained. That table is the source of V, J and clone size, and D and trimming were worked out from the DNA. This sample is represented by roughly 32,000 clones; about 85% of them were singletons. The ten largest clones capture about 1.9% of the sample.

As concerns this clone: Its cognate antigen has yet to be identified. Nothing much larger sits one base from this clone, and base qualities are not available.

General conclusions and limits of the study: Clinical and demographic metadata were provided uncurated, with the amount varying by source and participant.

The germline V gene provides CDR1 SGHRS and CDR2 YFSETQ. Inclusive of the bounding cysteine and phenylalanine, the CDR3 is 17 residues long. Only the CDR3 portion is preserved as DNA: 51 bases, with reading frame beginning at the first base. V lost 4 bases and J lost 8 bases; the stretch between them is 24 bases long. Rearrangement joined TRBV5-1 to TRBJ1-4; TRBD1 is a weak D gene call, 6 bases matching. Sequenced input: peripheral blood. This clonotype originated in a man aged 50-59 years with active or convalescent COVID-19. The nucleotide sequence is given as TGCGCCAGCAGCCTGGTTGGCTCTTCAAGGGGGACCGAAAAACTGTTTTTT. This yields the protein CASSLVGSSRGTEKLFF.